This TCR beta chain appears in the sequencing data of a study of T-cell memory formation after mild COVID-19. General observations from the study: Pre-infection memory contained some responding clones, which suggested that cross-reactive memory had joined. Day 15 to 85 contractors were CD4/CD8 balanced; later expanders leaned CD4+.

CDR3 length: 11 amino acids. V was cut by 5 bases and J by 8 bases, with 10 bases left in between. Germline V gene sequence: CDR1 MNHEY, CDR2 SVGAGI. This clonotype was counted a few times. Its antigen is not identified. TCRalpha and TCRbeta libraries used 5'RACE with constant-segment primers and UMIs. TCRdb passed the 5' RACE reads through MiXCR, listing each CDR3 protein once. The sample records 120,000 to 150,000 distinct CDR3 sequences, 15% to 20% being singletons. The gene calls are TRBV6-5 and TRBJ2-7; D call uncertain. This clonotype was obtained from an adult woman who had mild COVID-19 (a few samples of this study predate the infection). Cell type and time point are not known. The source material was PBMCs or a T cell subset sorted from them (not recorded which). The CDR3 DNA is TGTGCCAGCAGTCATGGTCTGCAGCAGTACTTC. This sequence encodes CASSHGLQQYF.